The clone carrying this TCR beta chain appeared a few times. Its antigen is as yet unknown. This sample stems from a study of cytomegalovirus exposure and HLA in healthy donors. Regarding the study as a whole: Per published accounts, TCR beta sequences correctly predicted the HLA-A and HLA-B alleles of most subjects. The listing of fewer than 200 TCR beta chains classed them as cytomegalovirus-associated. In a later analysis, parvovirus B19, influenza, CMV and Epstein-Barr virus appeared linked to several top co-occurrence clusters. An analysis done earlier found most TCR beta V segments productive about 87% or about 30% of the time.

The PCR contained 60 Vbeta and 13 Jbeta primers. Only in-frame clones appear in the TCRdb table, and some are missing; sequencing was by immunoSEQ multiplex PCR. Of approximately 140,000 clones listed, approximately 80% are singletons. This clonotype was obtained from a middle-aged man in good health and CMV-seropositive. The source material was PBMCs.

DNA of the CDR3: TGTGCCAGCAGACCCGACGGGATGAACACTGAAGCTTTCTTT. Residues: CASRPDGMNTEAFF. V gene TRBV27 combines with J gene TRBJ1-1; no clear D. Germline V lookup: CDR1 MNHEY, CDR2 SMNVEV (reference sequence). This CDR3 is 14 amino acids long. V gave up 6 bases and J gave up 0 bases, with 11 bases separating them.